This T cell receptor beta chain was sequenced in a study of early stage breast cancer tumors. Study-wide points: Tumors had approximately 2.5-fold higher T cell density and higher clonality than adjacent normal breast tissue. Commonly generated sequences made up most enriched TCRB sequences shared between patients. Unsorted bulk genomic DNA sequencing lacked pairing and functional marker data.

Roughly 18-50 mg of tissue was diced for each tumor. CDR3 length: 15 residues. Looked up from germline, CDR1 is SGHRS and CDR2 is YFSETQ. Unmatched junction bases numbered 4, after V lost 1 base and J lost 0 bases. As regards this clone: Its cognate antigen is unknown.

Assay: immunoSEQ multiplex PCR; the TCRdb copy retains only in-frame clones and omits some. The table shows around 9,900 clones, with around 60% occurring only once. The clonotype originates from a person between 55 and 69 years old with breast cancer. The chain links TRBV5-1 to TRBJ2-7; 7 bases align to TRBD2. The source material was breast tumor tissue. The CDR3 sequence: CASSLQGGSSYEQYF. CDR3 nucleotides: TGCGCCAGCAGCTTGCAGGGCGGGAGCTCCTACGAGCAGTACTTC.